This TCR beta chain was recorded in a study of T cell repertoires in ileal Crohn's disease. Across the study: Less than 45% were active smokers at surgery; median disease duration was approximately 7.3 years. Postoperative therapy was given to about half: 11 thiopurines, about 19 anti-TNF agents.

The junction had 3 bases not matched to a gene; V was cut back by 4 bases and J by 0 bases. Per the germline V gene, CDR1 is SGHRS and CDR2 is YFSETQ. CDR3 size: 14 residues. The assay was immunoSEQ multiplex PCR, and TCRdb's table has in-frame clones only and misses some. The table lists under 5,500 clones, nearly 75% of them singletons. Patients were adults with ileal or ileocolonic Crohn's disease needing resection. This clone has only a few counts. What it binds is unknown. Study outcomes and limitations: Mucosal expansions were suggested to be mainly CD8 T cells.

The TCR sequence derives from an adult with Crohn's disease. The genes are TRBV5-1 and TRBJ1-2; 7 bases align to TRBD1. Sequenced material: ileal tissue. The CDR3 is CASSRDSANYGYTF. The CDR3 region has the DNA TGCGCCAGCAGCCGGGACAGCGCTAACTATGGCTACACCTTC.